The 10 T cell receptor beta chains below were found in one sample sequenced in a study of blood T cell repertoires in COVID-19. Profiling relied on immunoSEQ multiplex PCR, and the TCRdb table lists in-frame clones only, not all of them. The sample has about 81,000 clones; about nine tenths are singletons. The sequenced material came from peripheral blood. These receptor sequences come from a woman aged 45-60 years in a cohort sampled during active COVID-19.

The chain joins TRBV7-9 to TRBJ1-2; weak D call: TRBD1 (5 bases). The V gene lost 1 base and the J gene lost 4 bases, with 7 bases spanning the gap. This CDR3 comprises 13 residues. CDR1 SEHNR and CDR2 FQNEAQ come from the germline V gene (reference sequence). CDR3 protein: CASSLGQGYGYTF. The CDR3 DNA is TGTGCCAGCAGCTTAGGTCAGGGCTATGGCTACACCTTC.

V is TRBV19 and J is TRBJ1-2; no reliable D call. Germline assignment: CDR1 LNHDA and CDR2 SQIVND (reference sequence). V was trimmed by 3 bases and J by 4 bases, leaving 6 bases between them. The CDR3 sequence is 12 residues long. This CDR3 is CASSMAGYGYTF. DNA for the CDR3: TGTGCCAGTAGTATGGCAGGCTATGGCTACACCTTC.

This clone was seen just once. The rearrangement uses TRBV5-1 and TRBJ2-7, with 7 nucleotides matching TRBD1. V shed 4 bases and J 2 bases; nucleotides not matched to a gene: 6. The CDR3 loop spans 14 amino acids. CDR1 and CDR2 (germline): SGHRS, YFSETQ. The CDR3 DNA sequence: TGCGCCAGCAGCGCCCGACAGGGTACCTACGAGCAGTACTTC. Residues: CASSARQGTYEQYF. The full variable domain, with the rest looked up from reference TRBV5-1 and TRBJ2-7, is KAGVTQTPRYLIKTRGQQVTLSCSPISGHRSVSWYQQTPGQGLQFLFEYFSETQRNKGNFPGRFSGRQFSNSRSEMNVSTLELGDSALYLCASSARQGTYEQYFGPGTRLTVT.

The V call is TRBV5-1, the J call TRBJ2-7, with 9 bases matching TRBD1. Germline CDR1 reads SGHRS; CDR2 reads YFSETQ. This CDR3 spans 15 amino acids. The V segment lost 3 bases and the J segment 3 bases; nucleotides outside the gene matches: 7. This CDR3 reads CASSSPDRGVYEQYF. CDR3 bases: TGCGCCAGCAGCTCTCCCGACAGGGGGGTCTACGAGCAGTACTTC.

The chain combines TRBV19 with TRBJ1-2; no firm D call. The CDR3 has 15 amino acids. The V end lost 3 bases, the J end lost 1 base, and 12 bases lay between the germline ends. Germline CDR1 is LNHDA and CDR2 is SQIVND (reference sequence). CDR3 DNA: TGTGCCAGTAGTATGGGCACCTCTATTAACTATGGCTACACCTTC. Its protein product is CASSMGTSINYGYTF. Drawing the rest from reference TRBV19 and TRBJ1-2, the complete variable domain is DGGITQSPKYLFRKEGQNVTLSCEQNLNHDAMYWYRQDPGQGLRLIYYSQIVNDFQKGDIAEGYSVSREKKESFPLTVTSAQKNPTAFYLCASSMGTSINYGYTFGSGTRLTVV.

The rearrangement links TRBV18 to TRBJ2-7; a weak D match, TRBD1 (6 bases). CDR1 and CDR2 from the germline V gene are KGHSH and LQKENI. The CDR3 sequence is 14 residues long. Trimming removed 3 bases from V and 5 bases from J, with 14 bases in between. CDR3 amino acids: CASSPRAGVDEQYF. CDR3 coding DNA: TGTGCCAGCTCACCTCGAGCAGGGGTTGACGAGCAGTACTTC.

This clone has only a few counts. This chain's CDR3 is CASSPMTGELFF. CDR3 nucleotides: TGCGCCAGCAGCCCTATGACCGGGGAGCTGTTTTTT. The chain links TRBV10-1 to TRBJ2-2; unclear D gene. This CDR3 has 12 amino acids. V shed 6 bases and J shed 5 bases, with 7 bases lying between them. Germline CDR1 reads WNHNN; CDR2 reads SYGVQD (reference sequence).

The genes are TRBV6-5 and TRBJ2-3; D is uncertain. The CDR3 is 14 residues long. Trimming removed 3 bases from V and 2 bases from J, with 9 bases in between. Germline V gene data show CDR1 as MNHEY and CDR2 as SVGAGI. The CDR3 DNA sequence: TGTGCCAGCAGTTATCTACCCTCCACAGATACGCAGTATTTT. Amino acid sequence: CASSYLPSTDTQYF.

The V call is TRBV18, the J call TRBJ1-3; D possibly corresponds to TRBD1 (6 bases). The V end was cut by 7 bases, the J end by 4 bases, with 11 bases between. The CDR3 is 13 residues long. Germline V lookup: CDR1 KGHSH, CDR2 LQKENI. CDR3 DNA sequence: TGTGCCAGCTTTGGCGACAGGGGAAACACCATATATTTT. Translated: CASFGDRGNTIYF.

The V call is TRBV18, the J call TRBJ2-2; 8 nucleotides line up with TRBD1. Trimming took 3 bases from V and 1 from J; bases not matched to a gene: 13. The CDR3 runs to 19 residues. Germline CDR1 KGHSH, CDR2 LQKENI. Here the CDR3 DNA reads TGTGCCAGCTCACCCCGCGGGACAGGAAAATCTTTGAACACCGGGGAGCTGTTTTTT. Its translation is CASSPRGTGKSLNTGELFF.